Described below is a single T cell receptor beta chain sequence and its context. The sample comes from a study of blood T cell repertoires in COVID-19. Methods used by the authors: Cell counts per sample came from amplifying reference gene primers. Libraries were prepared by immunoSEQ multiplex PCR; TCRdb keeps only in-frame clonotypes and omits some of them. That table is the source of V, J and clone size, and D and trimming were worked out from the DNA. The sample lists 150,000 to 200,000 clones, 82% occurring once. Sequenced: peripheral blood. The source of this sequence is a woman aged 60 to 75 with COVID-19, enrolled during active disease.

CDR3 nucleotide sequence: TGCAGTGCGAGTAGCGGGGAGGAGCTCTACAATGAGCAGTTCTTC. Translated: CSASSGEELYNEQFF. V gene TRBV20-1 combines with J gene TRBJ2-1, with 8 positions matching TRBD2. V lost 6 bases, J lost 3 bases, and 10 bases stayed unmatched. CDR3 length: 15 residues. Germline V gene data show CDR1 as DFQATT and CDR2 as SNEGSKA (reference sequence).